Detailed here is one T cell receptor (beta chain). This sample stems from a study of shared clonotypes between healthy human individuals. Those who donated were healthy HIV-negative adults, with no recent acute infections or vaccinations reported. Deep was the level at which the assay was run. As handled by the study authors: ImmunoSEQ output held junction-only sequences without quality scores, so filtering differed. Data came from immunoSEQ multiplex PCR; TCRdb stores just in-frame clones and leaves some out. V and J calls and clone size follow that table, whereas D and trimming were derived from the DNA. There are a few hundred thousand clones in the sample; about 69% occur only once, and over 8.5% lies in the top ten. Germline CDR1 MNHEY, CDR2 SVGAGI. V lost 0 bases to trimming and J lost 0 bases, with 8 bases between them. The CDR3 sequence is 15 residues long.

Sequenced: memory CD4+ T cells sorted from blood. As for subset: CD45RA-negative fraction. This clonotype was obtained from a man under 40 in good health. The V gene is TRBV6-5, the J gene TRBJ1-2; D is ambiguous. CDR3 region: CASSYSYMANYGYTF. The CDR3 nucleotides read TGTGCCAGCAGTTACTCGTACATGGCTAACTATGGCTACACCTTC.